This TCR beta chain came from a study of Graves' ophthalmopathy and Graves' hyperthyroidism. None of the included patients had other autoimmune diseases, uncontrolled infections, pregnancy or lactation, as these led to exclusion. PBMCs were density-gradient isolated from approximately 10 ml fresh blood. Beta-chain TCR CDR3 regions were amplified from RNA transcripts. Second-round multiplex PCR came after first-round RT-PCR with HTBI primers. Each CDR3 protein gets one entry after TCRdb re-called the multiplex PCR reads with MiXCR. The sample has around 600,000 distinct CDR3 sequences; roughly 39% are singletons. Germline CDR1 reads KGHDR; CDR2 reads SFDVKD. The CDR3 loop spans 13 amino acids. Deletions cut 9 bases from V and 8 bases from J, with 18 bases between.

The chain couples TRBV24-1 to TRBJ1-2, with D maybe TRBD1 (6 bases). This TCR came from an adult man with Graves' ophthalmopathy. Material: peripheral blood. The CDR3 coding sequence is TGTGCCACCCGAGATAAGTGGGGGCCGGGCTACACCTTC. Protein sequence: CATRDKWGPGYTF.